The 18 T cell receptor beta chains below all came from one sample that was sequenced in a study of T-cell reconstitution after alpha-beta-depleted transplantation in children (dated by TCRdb to the mid-2010s). Reading the label with the study, this specimen's treatment or condition is: allogeneic hematopoietic cell transplantation with graft depleted of TCRalphabeta T cells and CD19 B cells. Library preparation employed PCR. The sequencing machine was an Illumina HiSeq 2500. TCR library preparation used molecular barcoding, with unique molecular identifiers applied to normalize quantification of the TCRbeta repertoire. In TCRdb, the public reads were trimmed at Q25 with fastp and aligned with MiXCR, with productive beta chains retained. Each record represents a unique CDR3 protein, reported with the most common genes and DNA among its rows. For this sample there are 4,000 or so distinct CDR3 sequences; around 10% appear just once. The ten largest clones add up to around 45% of the sample.

The sequenced sample was PBMCs, mostly from graft donor cells, obtained 180 days after TCRalphabeta/CD19-depleted stem cell transplant. These receptors were collected from a male patient between 2 and 10 years old who had a stem cell transplant for acute lymphoblastic leukemia, so the T cells may come from the graft donor.

This clonotype was counted at least ten times. This chain links TRBV12-3 or TRBV12-4 with TRBJ2-1, with D tentatively TRBD2 (6 bases). This CDR3 comprises 16 residues. The germline V and J ends were trimmed by 7 bases and 7 bases, with 23 bases remaining between them. The CDR3 is CASISQGSGLGNEQFF. In DNA form, the CDR3 reads TGTGCCAGCATCAGCCAAGGGAGCGGGTTGGGGAATGAGCAGTTCTTC.

This clonotype was recorded at least ten times. CDR3 DNA: TGCAGCGTTGAAGAGAGAGGACAGGCCTCCTACGAGCAGTACTTC. Translating gives CSVEERGQASYEQYF. V usage is TRBV29-1 and J usage is TRBJ2-7; 7 bases align to TRBD1. The CDR3 is 15 amino acids. CDR1 and CDR2 (germline): SQVTM, ANQGSEA. After removal of 0 bases from V and 0 bases from J, the junction contained 5 bases not matched to a gene.

This clonotype was counted at least ten times. The chain recombines TRBV20-1 with TRBJ1-1, with D uncertain. CDR1 and CDR2 from the germline V gene are DFQATT and SNEGSKA (reference sequence). Trimming left V 0 bases short and J 6 bases short, with 14 bases between. This CDR3 is 14 amino acids long. The CDR3 nucleotides are TGCAGTGCTAGAGATAGGTTGAGGTGGCCTGAAGCTTTCTTT. Its protein product is CSARDRLRWPEAFF.

The sample holds a few counts of this clonotype. The chain has TRBV18 and TRBJ2-7; no clear D. V was shortened by 2 bases and J by 2 bases, with 16 bases between the two germline ends. From germline, CDR1 is KGHSH and CDR2 LQKENI. The CDR3 runs 16 residues. The CDR3, as DNA: TGTGCCAGCTCACCAGTGTTACACGGTGCTCCCTACGAGCAGTACTTC. It codes for CASSPVLHGAPYEQYF.

This clonotype was counted ten times or more. V usage is TRBV18 and J usage is TRBJ2-2, with no clear D. Trimming removed 2 bases at V and 4 bases at J, with 5 bases between. CDR3 length equals 13 residues. Germline V gene data show CDR1 as KGHSH and CDR2 as LQKENI. The CDR3 DNA sequence: TGTGCCAGCTCACCAGTAGTCACCGGGGAGCTGTTTTTT. Its protein is CASSPVVTGELFF.

This clonotype is large by share. The chain is built from TRBV28 and TRBJ2-1; a possible D gene is TRBD2 (6 bases). CDR1 and CDR2 from the germline V gene are MDHEN and SYDVKM. CDR3 length: 16 residues. V lost 4 bases and J lost 4, with 17 bases in between. CDR3 in DNA: TGTGCCAGCAGTTATCTTCTAGCGCCTTTATACAATGAGCAGTTCTTC. Its translation: CASSYLLAPLYNEQFF.

This clonotype is large by share. The rearrangement uses TRBV28 and TRBJ2-7; weak D call: TRBD2 (5 bases). V lost 7 bases, J lost 5 bases, and 12 bases lay in between. Per germline, CDR1 MDHEN and CDR2 SYDVKM. The CDR3 consists of 12 residues. The CDR3 spells CASTSQRDEQYF. The CDR3 DNA sequence: TGTGCCAGCACCTCCCAGAGGGACGAGCAGTACTTC.

Ten or more counts support this clonotype. This chain connects TRBV5-6 to TRBJ2-5, with a possible D match to TRBD2 (7 bases). Between the trimmed V and J ends, which lost 1 base and 0 bases, there was a span of 22 bases. Germline V gives CDR1 SGHDT, CDR2 YYEEEE. The CDR3 has 19 residues. The CDR3 is CASSLRSSGGLKYQETQYF. The CDR3 region has the DNA TGTGCCAGCAGCTTGAGGAGTTCGGGGGGCCTCAAGTACCAAGAGACCCAGTACTTC.

This clonotype has ten or more counts. This chain uses TRBV7-9 with TRBJ2-3, with 14 bases identical to TRBD2. With V trimmed by 6 bases and J by 2 bases, 10 bases remained unmatched. The CDR3 has 18 amino acids. CDR1 and CDR2 (germline): SEHNR, FQNEAQ (reference sequence). The CDR3 here is CASSAGTSGRGSTDTQYF. Written as DNA, the CDR3 is TGTGCCAGCAGTGCCGGGACTAGCGGGAGAGGATCCACAGATACGCAGTATTTT.

This clonotype was detected ten times or more. This chain links TRBV15 with TRBJ2-7; tentative D call: TRBD1 (5 bases). This CDR3 spans 15 amino acids. Trimming took 1 base from V and 4 from J, leaving 14 bases between them. CDR1 is LNHNV, CDR2 YYDKDF, per germline (reference sequence). The CDR3 DNA is TGTGCCACCAGCAGAGGGCAGGGTCGGGTTTACGAGCAGTACTTC. It codes for CATSRGQGRVYEQYF.

Ten or more counts support this clonotype. This chain uses TRBV6-1 with TRBJ2-3, with 10 bases that match TRBD2. CDR1 MNHNS and CDR2 SASEGT come from the germline V gene. Trimming took 8 bases from V and 5 from J; bases not matched to a gene: 13. The CDR3 has 16 residues. CDR3 protein: CASRKQPSGRVDTQYF. Written as DNA, the CDR3 is TGTGCCAGCCGGAAGCAACCTAGCGGGAGAGTAGATACGCAGTATTTT.

This clonotype qualifies as medium-sized. The chain joins TRBV7-9 to TRBJ2-7; 9 bases fit TRBD1. The V gene's germline CDR1 is SEHNR and CDR2 FQNEAQ (reference sequence). The J segment lost 2 bases and the V segment lost 5 bases, leaving 7 bases of the junction unmatched. The CDR3 covers 15 residues. The CDR3 nucleotides are TGTGCCAGCAGCATAATGGGGACAGGGACCTACGAGCAGTACTTC. Protein: CASSIMGTGTYEQYF. Drawing the rest from reference TRBV7-9 and TRBJ2-7, the complete variable domain is DTGVSQNPRHKITKRGQNVTFRCDPISEHNRLYWYRQTLGQGPEFLTYFQNEAQLEKSRLLSDRFSAERPKGSFSTLEIQRTEQGDSAMYLCASSIMGTGTYEQYFGPGTRLTVT.

By share, this clonotype counts as large (0.1 to 1%). The chain is built from TRBV20-1 and TRBJ2-7; tentatively, D is TRBD1 or TRBD2 (5 bases each). V lost 5 bases and J 0 bases, leaving 17 bases between the germline ends. The CDR3 runs to 15 residues. Germline assignment: CDR1 DFQATT and CDR2 SNEGSKA (reference sequence). CDR3 residues: CSASRWGTSSYEQYF. The CDR3 region has the DNA TGCAGTGCTTCAAGGTGGGGGACCTCCTCCTACGAGCAGTACTTC.

The sample holds many counts of this clonotype. The chain employs TRBV27 and TRBJ1-1, with TRBD1 as a possible D gene (6 bases). This CDR3 is built from 14 residues. V lost 9 bases to trimming and J lost 1 base, with 15 bases between them. CDR1 is MNHEY, CDR2 SMNVEV, per germline (reference sequence). The CDR3 coding sequence is TGTGCCAGGCCCGGATGGGGGCAGAACACTGAAGCTTTCTTT. Amino acids: CARPGWGQNTEAFF.

This clonotype was seen at least ten times. V gene TRBV18 combines with J gene TRBJ1-1, with a tentative D call TRBD1 (6 bases). V dropped 8 bases and J dropped 2 bases, with 12 bases sitting between them. Germline loops: CDR1 KGHSH, CDR2 LQKENI. This CDR3 comprises 13 residues. The chain's CDR3 is CASVGQPNTEAFF. Here the CDR3 DNA reads TGTGCCAGCGTAGGACAGCCTAACACTGAAGCTTTCTTT.

There are many counts of this clonotype. The gene calls are TRBV25-1 and TRBJ1-4, with 7 bases fitting TRBD1. V lost 5 bases, J lost 3 bases, and 12 bases stayed unmatched. CDR3 length equals 17 residues. Germline lookup yields CDR1 MGHDK and CDR2 SYGVNS. This chain's CDR3 is CASSPRTGLAPNEKLFF. For the CDR3, the DNA is TGTGCCAGCAGTCCTCGGACAGGACTGGCTCCTAATGAAAAACTGTTTTTT. Full variable domain (remainder filled in from reference TRBV25-1 and TRBJ1-4): EADIYQTPRYLVIGTGKKITLECSQTMGHDKMYWYQQDPGMELHLIHYSYGVNSTEKGDLSSESTVSRIRTEHFPLTLESARPSHTSQYLCASSPRTGLAPNEKLFFGSGTQLSVL.

The V call is TRBV5-1, the J call TRBJ2-1; 7 bases fit TRBD2. With V trimmed by 6 bases and J by 2 bases, 8 bases remained unmatched. From germline, CDR1 is SGHRS and CDR2 YFSETQ. This CDR3 has 15 residues. CDR3 DNA sequence: TGCGCCAGCATGTTTTCTAGCGGAACCTACAATGAGCAGTTCTTC. It codes for CASMFSSGTYNEQFF.

This clonotype was picked up many times. This chain connects TRBV5-1 to TRBJ2-2; 8 nucleotides align to TRBD1. Germline CDR1 reads SGHRS; CDR2 reads YFSETQ. CDR3 length equals 16 residues. V gave up 0 bases and J gave up 1 base; unmatched junction bases: 2. The CDR3 DNA reads as TGCGCCAGCAGCTTGGGGACAGGGAAGAACACCGGGGAGCTGTTTTTT. Translation gives CASSLGTGKNTGELFF.